This T cell receptor beta chain was documented in a study of human T cells and chemical hapten exposure. The study, taken as a whole, reports: Expanded TCRs were compared with controls, and the expanded TCRs formed significantly more large CDR3 similarity clusters. Once DPC sensitization occurred, TCRs above 1 in 1000 frequency showed no change.

This CDR3 is 13 amino acids long. Deletions cut 1 base from V and 14 bases from J, with 12 bases between. Germline V gene data show CDR1 as MDHEN and CDR2 as SYDVKM. TCRdb reprocessed the RACE reads via MiXCR and lists one record per CDR3 protein. The sample shows some 90,000 distinct CDR3 sequences, 8.5% to 9% of them seen only once. Time point noted: pre-sensitization, week 0. Stated treatment: therapeutic diphenylcyclopropenone sensitization with weekly scalp DPC. Sample donors consisted of patients with alopecia, aged 18 to 70 years, who were suitable for DPC. Whole blood, unfractionated, served as the material for total RNA extraction. This clonotype was observed at least ten times. The target antigen is unknown.

This specimen consisted of whole blood, obtained in connection with sensitization to the hapten diphenylcyclopropenone (DPC). The source is a middle-aged man with alopecia areata. Some clones in this sample may be carry-over from other donors' samples. The chain has TRBV28 and TRBJ1-6; D is ambiguous. As DNA, the CDR3 is TGTGCCAGCAGTTTATATAGCGGGGTCACCCTCCACTTT. Its protein is CASSLYSGVTLHF.